This TCR beta chain was captured by sequencing in a study of circulating and synovial CD4+ cells in juvenile arthritis. Study-level findings and limits: CPL and bulk CD4 samples differed at least tenfold in T cell genomes. Some such blood samples were as oligoclonal as synovium.

Assay: immunoSEQ multiplex PCR; the TCRdb copy retains only in-frame clones and omits some. The sample lists some 35,000 clones; about 94% were seen once. Of note for this clone: Its antigen is unknown.

Germline CDR1 and CDR2: LNHDA and SQIVND (reference sequence). V shed 4 bases, J shed 6 bases, and the junction held 3 bases outside the gene matches. The CDR3 has 14 residues. Samples derive from patients with active juvenile idiopathic arthritis. The TCR comes from a human donor with juvenile idiopathic arthritis. Sequencing was done on a sample of CD4+ T cells from blood. The rearrangement joins TRBV19 to TRBJ2-3; 11 bases are shared with TRBD2. The CDR3 region is CASSNPSGGDTQYF. CDR3 bases: TGTGCCAGTAGTAACCCTAGCGGGGGGGATACGCAGTATTTT.